These 21 T cell receptor beta chains were sequenced from one sample in a study of post-analysis software for immune sequencing data. Study results and limitations: When patients were compared with controls, about five TRBV segments were more frequent, TRBV5-6, TRBV5-1 and TRBV20-1 among them.

Sequencing libraries made from TCR beta cDNA carried unique molecular identifiers. TCRdb reprocessed the PCR reads with MiXCR, giving one entry per CDR3 protein. The sample consists of about 430,000 distinct CDR3 sequences, 39% of them appearing once. Their cognate antigens are unknown. What was sequenced was blood. The origin of the receptors is a girl aged 2 to 10 with multiple sclerosis.

The gene calls are TRBV5-5 and TRBJ1-2, with 7 bases lining up with TRBD1. The germline CDR1 and CDR2 sequences are SGHKS and YYEKEE (reference sequence). The CDR3 totals 14 residues. Trimming at V came to 3 bases and at J to 2 bases, leaving 4 bases not matched to a gene. The CDR3 DNA sequence: TGTGCCAGCAGCTGGACAGGTCCGAACTATGGCTACACCTTC. This sequence encodes CASSWTGPNYGYTF.

Only a few counts were recorded for this clonotype. The rearrangement joins TRBV24-1 to TRBJ2-5; D not certain. The CDR3 runs to 12 residues. The germline V gene has CDR1 KGHDR and CDR2 SFDVKD. Trimming shortened V by 9 bases and J by 3 bases, and 10 bases separated the two germline ends. The CDR3 DNA sequence: TGTGCCACCTCTCCCAAGGAAGAGACCCAGTACTTC. Translating it yields CATSPKEETQYF.

The rearrangement uses TRBV11-2 and TRBJ2-7; D call uncertain. This CDR3 comprises 13 residues. Germline V gives CDR1 SGHAT, CDR2 FQNNGV. V was clipped by 3 bases and J by 2 bases, with 8 bases between them. Written as DNA, the CDR3 is TGTGCCAGCAGCTTTAAAGGCACCTACGAGCAGTACTTC. The encoded protein is CASSFKGTYEQYF.

DNA for the CDR3: TGCAGCGTGGTCCGGCGGGAGACTGAGCAGTTCTTC. As protein: CSVVRRETEQFF. V usage is TRBV29-1 and J usage is TRBJ2-1, with 7 bases identical to TRBD2. The CDR3 spans 12 residues. Trimming took 6 bases from V and 9 from J; bases not matched to a gene: 8. Germline CDR1 and CDR2: SQVTM and ANQGSEA.

This clonotype showed up just once. The V gene is TRBV20-1, the J gene TRBJ2-3; no definite D call. The CDR3 covers 14 residues. Trimming left V 5 bases short and J 0 bases short, with 12 bases between. Per germline, CDR1 DFQATT and CDR2 SNEGSKA (reference sequence). The CDR3 spells CSAAETISTDTQYF. The CDR3 DNA is TGCAGTGCTGCCGAAACTATTAGCACAGATACGCAGTATTTT.

The J gene is TRBJ1-1, the V gene TRBV5-1, with unresolved D. Germline CDR1 SGHRS, CDR2 YFSETQ. This CDR3 region has 13 residues. Deletions cut 2 bases from V and 9 bases from J, with 14 bases between. The CDR3 is CASSFDPGRQAFF. CDR3 bases: TGCGCCAGCAGCTTCGACCCCGGGCGCCAAGCTTTCTTT. Full variable domain (remainder filled in from reference TRBV5-1 and TRBJ1-1): KAGVTQTPRYLIKTRGQQVTLSCSPISGHRSVSWYQQTPGQGLQFLFEYFSETQRNKGNFPGRFSGRQFSNSRSEMNVSTLELGDSALYLCASSFDPGRQAFFGQGTRLTVV.

This rearrangement joins TRBV4-1 to TRBJ1-2; 7 nucleotides match TRBD1. J was trimmed by 4 bases and V by 5 bases; bases with no gene match: 10. The CDR3 is 15 amino acids. CDR1 is MGHRA and CDR2 is YSYEKL in the germline V gene. CDR3 protein: CASSLPGGVGYGYTF. DNA of the CDR3: TGCGCCAGCAGCTTACCAGGGGGTGTCGGCTATGGCTACACCTTC.

The chain recombines TRBV9 with TRBJ1-1; unclear D gene. Trimming cost V 0 bases and J 2 bases, with 11 bases left between them. Germline-derived CDR1 and CDR2 are SGDLS and YYNGEE. This CDR3 has 15 residues. The CDR3: CASSVGIGLNTEAFF. The CDR3, as DNA: TGTGCCAGCAGCGTAGGAATAGGACTTAACACTGAAGCTTTCTTT.

In its sample, this clonotype was seen a few times. The rearrangement uses TRBV20-1 and TRBJ2-3; tentatively, D is TRBD2 (6 bases). The germline V gene encodes CDR1 DFQATT and CDR2 SNEGSKA (reference sequence). Trimming removed 2 bases from V and 0 bases from J, with 18 bases in between. The CDR3 extends over 17 amino acids. The CDR3 region is CSARHLRLGQSTDTQYF. The CDR3 DNA is TGCAGTGCTAGACACCTCCGACTAGGACAAAGCACAGATACGCAGTATTTT.

This clonotype has only a few counts. V usage is TRBV12-3 or TRBV12-4 and J usage is TRBJ1-5, with a possible D match to TRBD1 (5 bases). V was clipped by 3 bases and J by 3 bases, with 6 bases between them. This CDR3 spans 13 amino acids. The CDR3 sequence is CASSLDNNQPQHF. CDR3 sequence (DNA): TGTGCCAGCAGTTTGGACAACAATCAGCCCCAGCATTTT.

This sequence joins TRBV20-1 and TRBJ2-5, with 7 bases lining up with TRBD2. The J call may be incorrect, as the DNA end agrees better with TRBJ2-7. This CDR3 is 14 amino acids long. Germline CDR1 and CDR2: DFQATT and SNEGSKA (reference sequence). CDR3 in amino acids: CSAHISGHTYEQYF. The DNA for the CDR3 is TGCAGTGCTCATATTAGCGGGCACACCTACGAGCAGTACTTC.

V gene TRBV20-1 combines with J gene TRBJ1-2; 7 positions agree with TRBD1. The V gene end was trimmed by 2 bases and the J gene end by 1 base; junction bases not matched to a gene: 4. This CDR3 has 14 amino acids. Per germline, CDR1 DFQATT and CDR2 SNEGSKA (reference sequence). The CDR3 bases are TGCAGTGCTAGACAGAGACAGGGTAACTATGGCTACACCTTC. The encoded protein is CSARQRQGNYGYTF.

The V gene is TRBV7-2, the J gene TRBJ2-6, with D hard to call. V lost 2 bases, J lost 0 bases, and 5 bases lay in between. The CDR3 contains 15 residues. Germline assignment: CDR1 SGHTA and CDR2 FQGNSA. The CDR3 reads CASSLWGSGANVLTF. CDR3 bases: TGTGCCAGCAGCTTATGGGGCTCTGGGGCCAACGTCCTGACTTTC.

This chain joins TRBV20-1 and TRBJ2-1, with D maybe TRBD2 (5 bases). This CDR3 has 15 amino acids. Germline V gene data show CDR1 as DFQATT and CDR2 as SNEGSKA (reference sequence). V lost 0 bases to trimming and J lost 4 bases, with 13 bases between them. In DNA, the CDR3 is TGCAGTGCTAGAGACCCAGTAGGGAGATACAATGAGCAGTTCTTC. Protein product: CSARDPVGRYNEQFF.

This clonotype has just a few counts. The gene calls are TRBV29-1 and TRBJ2-7, with D possibly TRBD2 on 6 matching bases. Germline values: CDR1 SQVTM, CDR2 ANQGSEA. V was clipped by 1 base and J by 7 bases, with 11 bases between them. The CDR3 has 12 residues. DNA for the CDR3: TGCAGCGTTGAAGGCCCCGCGGGGGAGCAGTACTTC. It yields the protein CSVEGPAGEQYF.

The chain employs TRBV19 and TRBJ1-2; TRBD1 aligns across 9 bases. This CDR3 spans 14 amino acids. The J segment lost 4 bases and the V segment lost 11 bases, leaving 11 bases of the junction unmatched. In germline, CDR1 is LNHDA, CDR2 SQIVND (reference sequence). Here the CDR3 reads CAAQSGQGSYGYTF. The DNA of the CDR3 is TGTGCCGCCCAATCGGGACAGGGCAGCTATGGCTACACCTTC.

The chain combines TRBV6-2 or TRBV6-3 with TRBJ2-4; TRBD2 matches 10 bases. CDR3 length: 18 amino acids. With 6 bases clipped from V and 13 bases from J, the junction kept 24 bases outside the gene matches. Germline lookup yields CDR1 MNHEY and CDR2 SVGEGT. This CDR3 is CASSWGLARAHRTGEQYF. CDR3 DNA: TGTGCCAGCAGCTGGGGACTAGCGCGAGCCCACCGAACGGGTGAGCAGTACTTC.

About this clonotype: A read error may account for a junction end that differs from germline. The chain combines TRBV10-3 with TRBJ2-1; D is unclear. CDR1 is ENHRY, CDR2 SYGVKD, per germline. The CDR3 extends over 13 amino acids. As DNA, the CDR3 is TGTGCCATCAGTGAGTCCTTAAATTATGAGCGGTTCTTC. Translation: CAISESLNYERFF.

The chain has TRBV3-1 and TRBJ1-2, with 10 bases fitting TRBD1. Trimming removed 4 bases from V and 7 bases from J; junction bases left unmatched: 6. The length of the CDR3 is 14 residues. Germline CDR1 is LGHDT and CDR2 is YNNKEL (reference sequence). The CDR3 loop reads CASSPTGGYLGYTF. The CDR3 DNA follows: TGTGCCAGCAGCCCGACAGGGGGCTACCTTGGCTACACCTTC.

The chain has TRBV6-5 and TRBJ1-1, with D tentatively TRBD1 (6 bases). The V end lost 4 bases, the J end lost 8 bases, and 17 bases lay between the germline ends. Germline CDR1 is MNHEY and CDR2 is SVGAGI. CDR3 length: 14 amino acids. The CDR3 reads CASSSGQPVFEAFF. CDR3 coding DNA: TGTGCCAGCAGTTCAGGACAGCCGGTATTCGAAGCTTTCTTT.

The chain uses TRBV24-1 and TRBJ2-3; D is uncertain. This CDR3 region has 14 residues. V lost 1 base, J lost 0 bases, and 4 bases lay in between. From germline, CDR1 is KGHDR and CDR2 SFDVKD. The CDR3 region is CATSDFASTDTQYF. The CDR3 DNA is TGTGCCACCAGTGATTTCGCTAGCACAGATACGCAGTATTTT.